This section outlines one TCR beta chain sequence together with its context. Its specificity is unknown. The PCR used 60 Vbeta and 13 Jbeta primers. Assay: immunoSEQ multiplex PCR; the TCRdb copy retains only in-frame clones and omits some. Counted here are 150,000 to 250,000 clones, roughly 78% occurring once; the ten biggest clones make up roughly 4.5%. These data come from a study of cytomegalovirus exposure and HLA in healthy donors. Study findings and constraints: Despite most TCR sequences being rare, some public TCRs occurred in many donors. Apart from CMV serostatus, no immune exposure information was available. DRB1 showed the most TCR associations and HLA-C the fewest in a later analysis, as rates varied by HLA locus.

Sequenced: PBMCs. The clonotype was recovered from a woman aged 30 to 39 in good health and CMV-seropositive.

CDR3 sequence: CASSINREPNYGYTF. The DNA of the CDR3 is TGTGCCAGCAGCATCAACAGGGAACCTAACTATGGCTACACCTTC. The chain combines TRBV6-6 with TRBJ1-2; maybe TRBD1 (6 bases). The germline V gene encodes CDR1 MNHNY and CDR2 SVGAGI (reference sequence). Between the trimmed V and J ends, which lost 6 bases and 0 bases, there was a span of 14 bases. The CDR3 covers 15 residues.